One TCR beta chain is described in this entry. This clone came up a few times. Its antigen is still unknown. Per-nucleotide qualities are absent, and no much larger clonotype sits a single base away. The data stem from a study of CD8+ T cells in alopecia areata (dated by TCRdb to 2016 to 2019). Turning to the overall study: The treated patients took part in an open-label pilot trial in which moderate-to-severe alopecia areata was treated with oral tofacitinib at 5 to 10 mg twice daily. Tofacitinib was administered for 6 to 18 months, and 6 months of follow-up off drug were then conducted to assess delayed response and recurrence. Disease severity in treated patients was measured with the SALT score, which quantifies the percentage of affected scalp surface area. The study used high-throughput TCRbeta sequencing to examine T cell clonal expansion in alopecia areata, in both the C3H/HeJ mouse model and human patients. Human TCRbeta sequencing covered scalp tissue and sorted CD4+ and CD8+ peripheral blood T cells from patchy and totalis/universalis alopecia areata patients and healthy controls. Biopsies were taken from tofacitinib-treated patients at baseline and at 4 and 24 weeks of treatment, and a later scalp biopsy was taken in several of the tofacitinib-treated patients. Scalp clonality was compared among normal scalp (n=4), patchy alopecia areata scalp (n=8), and alopecia totalis/universalis scalp (n=8). The RNA source kit depended on sample type: the PAXgene miRNA kit for fixed scalp, the miRNeasy kit for PBMCs, and the RNeasy kit for mouse skin. immunoSEQ multiplex PCR using 35 Vbeta forward primers and 13 Jbeta reverse primers was used to amplify TCRbeta CDR3 regions. The research as a whole found: Because the treated cohort was small and had only one nonresponder, larger studies are needed to examine links between baseline CD8+ expansion and response. TCR sequences shared between patients were less clear than in mice, possibly partly because of HLA diversity in the patient population. Tofacitinib significantly decreased scalp clonality and the number of expanded CD8+ clones among the top 100 scalp clones. Lesional scalp, especially in alopecia totalis/universalis, showed higher clonality and more expanded CD8+ clones than normal scalp, suggesting antigenic drive. During tofacitinib treatment, many expanded lesional clones remained in scalp and blood, and this persistence may partly explain relapse after treatment is stopped. Scalp TCR repertoire analysis is complicated because resident alphabeta T cells in normal human skin are also sequenced, whereas mouse skin is dominated by gammadelta T cells.

The intended sense of this specimen's treatment or condition label: oral pan-JAK inhibitor, 5-10 mg twice daily. Peripheral blood and lesional scalp punch biopsies were obtained from patients with alopecia areata. PBMCs were separated by density centrifugation and stained for CD3, CD4 and CD8, after which CD4+ and CD8+ T cells were sorted on a FACSAria. The germline V gene provides CDR1 SQVTM and CDR2 ANQGSEA. Spanning cysteine to phenylalanine, the CDR3 consists of 13 amino acids. The read is trimmed to its CDR3 DNA, 39 bases read in frame from base 1. V ends up 5 bases short and J 6 bases short, with an unmatched junction base count of 5. Library construction relied on the immunoSEQ multiplex PCR assay. RNA was extracted from all samples and reverse transcribed into cDNA, which served as template for TCR sequencing. SuperScript III was used to make first-strand cDNA, primed with a 2:1 mix of oligo-dT and random hexamers. Amplification bias was assessed with a synthetic immune receptor repertoire, and residual bias was removed computationally. As for the original processing: After raw reads were preprocessed to remove errors, the CDR3 was defined following IMGT conventions as running from the conserved cysteine to phenylalanine. To get clonality, Shannon entropy was normalized by log2 of the number of productive unique TCRs and the result was subtracted from 1. Whether each scalp clone was CD4 or CD8 was inferred by checking scalp TCRbeta sequences against the CD4 and CD8 repertoires from sorted blood. TCRdb stores this immuneACCESS table with in-frame sequences only. Part of the clones is absent; in the studies checked, under half of the shortfall reflects unresolved V genes, and no reason is known for the rest. The V and J calls and the clone size are those of that table, but D and trimming were determined from the DNA. Within this sample are about 210,000 clones, with approximately 40% of them counted one time only. In total, the top ten clones hold 2.6% of the sample.

This chain joins TRBV29-1 to TRBJ2-7; TRBD1 agrees with 12 junctional bases. Sample: CD4+ T cells sorted from blood, taken around week 36, from a patient treated with tofacitinib. The TCR was taken from a human donor with alopecia areata. The CDR3 has the sequence CSVFRDRGREQYF. The DNA sequence is given as TGCAGCGTTTTCCGGGACAGGGGGCGCGAGCAGTACTTC.